Below are 12 T cell receptor beta chains sequenced from a single sample in a study of shared clonotypes between healthy human individuals (dated by TCRdb to about 2020). The library was prepared using the immunoSEQ multiplex PCR assay. The source is immuneACCESS, and TCRdb retained only in-frame sequences with V and J called. Part of the clones is not carried over; for the studies checked, unresolved V genes explain less than half of this, and the remainder is unexplained. Across this sample there are approximately 250,000 clones, with just over 65% seen only once. The ten largest clones capture around 10% of the sample. Specimen: memory CD4+ T cells sorted from blood. The cell subset or site label here, explained by the study, means: CD45RA-negative fraction. The receptor source for this set is a young man in good health.

This chain joins TRBV5-4 and TRBJ2-7, with 9 bases that match TRBD2. Germline V gene lookup returns CDR1 SGHNT and CDR2 YYREEE (reference sequence). The CDR3 is 14 amino acids. The V and J ends lost 2 bases and 3 bases, in that order; junction bases with no gene match: 3. This CDR3 is CASSLRLADYEQYF. The CDR3 DNA reads TGTGCCAGCAGCTTACGACTAGCGGACTACGAGCAGTACTTC.

The J gene is TRBJ1-5, the V gene TRBV2; D might be TRBD1 (5 bases). V was cut by 6 bases and J by 7 bases, with 13 bases left in between. Germline V gives CDR1 SNHLY, CDR2 FYNNEI. CDR3 size: 13 residues. The DNA for the CDR3 is TGTGCCAGCAGCCAGCCCAAGGGGCAGCCCCAGCATTTT. Translation: CASSQPKGQPQHF.

The chain joins TRBV28 to TRBJ2-7, with unresolved D. Germline V gene data show CDR1 as MDHEN and CDR2 as SYDVKM. Trimming stripped 2 bases from V and 0 bases from J, with 5 bases between. This CDR3 spans 13 amino acids. The CDR3 nucleotides are TGTGCCAGCAGTTTAGACTTCTCCTACGAGCAGTACTTC. It translates to CASSLDFSYEQYF.

V is TRBV6-5 and J is TRBJ2-1; no clear D gene. The CDR3 has 14 residues. The germline V and J ends were trimmed by 8 bases and 2 bases, with 13 bases remaining between them. Germline CDR1 MNHEY, CDR2 SVGAGI. CDR3 bases: TGTGCCAGCCGACAACTCGTAGCCTACAATGAGCAGTTCTTC. As protein: CASRQLVAYNEQFF.

The rearrangement links TRBV29-1 to TRBJ1-2; D is possibly TRBD1 (6 bases). The germline CDR1 and CDR2 sequences are SQVTM and ANQGSEA. The germline V and J ends were trimmed by 6 bases and 5 bases, with 16 bases remaining between them. This CDR3 is built from 13 residues. CDR3 protein: CSVFGGQGYGYTF. Written as DNA, the CDR3 is TGCAGCGTGTTTGGGGGGCAGGGTTATGGCTACACCTTC.

The table lists this clone with a few counts. The chain joins TRBV25-1 to TRBJ2-1; D is ambiguous. The CDR3 totals 11 residues. The germline V gene has CDR1 MGHDK and CDR2 SYGVNS. V lost 2 bases and J lost 14, with 10 bases in between. As DNA, the CDR3 is TGTGCCAGCAGTGAACGTTGGGTTAAGTTCTTC. It codes for CASSERWVKFF. Together with reference TRBV25-1 and TRBJ2-1, the CDR3 gives the full variable domain: EADIYQTPRYLVIGTGKKITLECSQTMGHDKMYWYQQDPGMELHLIHYSYGVNSTEKGDLSSESTVSRIRTEHFPLTLESARPSHTSQYLCASSERWVKFFGPGTRLTVL.

The genes are TRBV5-6 and TRBJ2-3; TRBD2 matches 11 bases. The CDR3 covers 18 residues. Looked up from germline, CDR1 is SGHDT and CDR2 is YYEEEE. V dropped 4 bases and J dropped 7; count of bases not matched to a gene: 17. CDR3 residues: CASSPGTSGRRFGNTQYF. CDR3 in DNA: TGTGCCAGCAGCCCTGGTACTAGCGGGAGACGGTTCGGAAATACGCAGTATTTT.

V and J are TRBV7-2 and TRBJ2-2, with 9 nucleotides matching TRBD1. Germline CDR1 is SGHTA and CDR2 is FQGNSA. Trimming removed 5 bases from V and 4 bases from J; junction bases left unmatched: 8. The CDR3 runs 16 residues. The CDR3 DNA follows: TGTGCCAGCAGCGTAACAGGGGGCCGGAGCACCGGGGAGCTGTTTTTT. Its protein product is CASSVTGGRSTGELFF.

The V gene is TRBV7-3, the J gene TRBJ2-2; perhaps D is TRBD1 or TRBD2 (6 bases each). CDR1 is SGHTA and CDR2 is FQGTGA in the germline V gene. The V and J ends lost 1 base and 0 bases respectively, with 9 bases between them. The CDR3 runs 16 residues. CDR3 nucleotide sequence: TGTGCCAGCAGCTTAAAGGGGGGAGCGAACACCGGGGAGCTGTTTTTT. This sequence encodes CASSLKGGANTGELFF. Full variable domain (remainder filled in from reference TRBV7-3 and TRBJ2-2): GAGVSQTPSNKVTEKGKYVELRCDPISGHTALYWYRQSLGQGPEFLIYFQGTGAADDSGLPNDRFFAVRPEGSVSTLKIQRTERGDSAVYLCASSLKGGANTGELFFGEGSRLTVL.

This clone was recorded at least ten times. This rearrangement joins TRBV28 to TRBJ1-2, with 7 bases matching TRBD1. With 6 bases clipped from V and 0 bases from J, the junction kept 13 bases outside the gene matches. The CDR3 extends over 17 amino acids. Looked up from germline, CDR1 is MDHEN and CDR2 is SYDVKM. The CDR3 reads CASSPNSGTATNYGYTF. The CDR3 DNA reads TGTGCCAGCAGCCCTAACTCCGGGACAGCAACTAACTATGGCTACACCTTC.

J is TRBJ2-4 and V is TRBV28; D may correspond to TRBD1 or TRBD2 (6 bases each). V lost 6 bases to trimming and J lost 5 bases, with 14 bases between them. The CDR3 consists of 14 residues. CDR1 is MDHEN and CDR2 is SYDVKM in the germline V gene. For the CDR3, the DNA is TGTGCCAGCAGGTTCGGGGGCGTTGAAAACATTCAGTACTTC. Amino acids: CASRFGGVENIQYF.

This chain connects TRBV7-2 to TRBJ2-2; D is perhaps TRBD2 (5 bases). The germline V and J ends were trimmed by 4 bases and 1 base, with 10 bases remaining between them. The length of the CDR3 is 15 residues. Germline lookup yields CDR1 SGHTA and CDR2 FQGNSA. CDR3: CASSYSAENTGELFF. CDR3 sequence (DNA): TGTGCCAGCAGCTATAGCGCCGAGAACACCGGGGAGCTGTTTTTT.